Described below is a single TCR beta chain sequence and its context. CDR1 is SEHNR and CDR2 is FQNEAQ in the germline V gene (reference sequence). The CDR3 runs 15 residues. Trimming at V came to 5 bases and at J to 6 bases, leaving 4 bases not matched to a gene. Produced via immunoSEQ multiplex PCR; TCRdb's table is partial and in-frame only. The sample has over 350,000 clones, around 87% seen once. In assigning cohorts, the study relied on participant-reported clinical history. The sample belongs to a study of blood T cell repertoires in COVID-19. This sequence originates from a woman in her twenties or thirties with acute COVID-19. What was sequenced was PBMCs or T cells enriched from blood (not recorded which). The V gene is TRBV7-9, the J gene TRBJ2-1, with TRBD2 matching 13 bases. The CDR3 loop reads CASSQLAGGLNEQFF. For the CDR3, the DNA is TGTGCCAGCAGCCAACTAGCGGGGGGGCTCAATGAGCAGTTCTTC.